A selection of T cell receptor beta chains follows, all from one sample in a study of shared clonotypes between healthy human individuals. The data were produced by immunoSEQ multiplex PCR, yet TCRdb's version contains in-frame clones alone and is incomplete. The table lists approximately 980,000 clones, about 80% of them singletons. Material for sequencing was memory CD4+ T cells sorted from blood. The receptors here all came from a man aged 18 to 29 in good health. Both conserved end residues are part of each CDR3. The order of the fields is V gene, clone size, CDR3 length, J gene, D gene, CDR3 protein, CDR3 DNA. D genes are given only for firm matches. Expanded clones get a size class; other rows say once, few or many, or leave the size out.

V gene: TRBV6-1
clone size: many
CDR3 length: 17
J gene: TRBJ1-2
D gene: TRBD1
CDR3 protein: CASSAPPDRVGVYGYTF
CDR3 DNA: TGTGCCAGCAGTGCTCCGCCGGACAGGGTGGGGGTCTATGGCTACACCTTC

V gene: TRBV19
clone size: few
CDR3 length: 15
J gene: TRBJ1-5
D gene: NA
CDR3 protein: CASSLGQGRNQPQHF
CDR3 DNA: TGTGCCAGTAGCCTGGGGCAGGGTAGGAATCAGCCCCAGCATTTT

V gene: TRBV2
clone size: few
CDR3 length: 14
J gene: TRBJ2-3
D gene: NA
CDR3 protein: CASSGHIRADTQYF
CDR3 DNA: TGTGCCAGCAGTGGGCACATTCGCGCAGATACGCAGTATTTT

V gene: TRBV10-2
clone size: NA
CDR3 length: 15
J gene: TRBJ2-3
D gene: TRBD2
CDR3 protein: CASSLSGSRTDTQYF
CDR3 DNA: TGCGCCAGCAGTCTTAGCGGGAGTAGGACAGATACGCAGTATTTT

V gene: TRBV10-1
clone size: NA
CDR3 length: 14
J gene: TRBJ2-1
D gene: NA
CDR3 protein: CASSEQGRYNEQFF
CDR3 DNA: TGCGCCAGCAGTGAGCAGGGTCGATACAATGAGCAGTTCTTC

V gene: TRBV5-1
clone size: NA
CDR3 length: 13
J gene: TRBJ2-3
D gene: NA
CDR3 protein: CASSLRSTDTQYF
CDR3 DNA: TGCGCCAGCAGCTTAAGGAGCACAGATACGCAGTATTTT

V gene: TRBV4-3
clone size: NA
CDR3 length: 16
J gene: TRBJ2-1
D gene: NA
CDR3 protein: CASSQIYGGGYNEQFF
CDR3 DNA: TGCGCCAGCAGCCAGATCTACGGCGGAGGGTACAATGAGCAGTTCTTC

V gene: TRBV18
clone size: NA
CDR3 length: 14
J gene: TRBJ1-2
D gene: NA
CDR3 protein: CASSPSGGNYGYTF
CDR3 DNA: TGTGCCAGCTCACCATCCGGAGGCAACTATGGCTACACCTTC

V gene: TRBV2
clone size: NA
CDR3 length: 14
J gene: TRBJ2-7
D gene: TRBD2
CDR3 protein: CASRPLAGSYEQYF
CDR3 DNA: TGTGCCAGCAGGCCGCTAGCGGGATCCTACGAGCAGTACTTC

V gene: TRBV5-1
clone size: NA
CDR3 length: 14
J gene: TRBJ2-7
D gene: NA
CDR3 protein: CASSLGTSTYEQYF
CDR3 DNA: TGCGCCAGCAGCCTCGGGACGTCTACCTACGAGCAGTACTTC

V gene: TRBV6-1
clone size: NA
CDR3 length: 12
J gene: TRBJ1-5
D gene: NA
CDR3 protein: CASSEGRGAQHF
CDR3 DNA: TGTGCCAGCAGTGAGGGGCGGGGGGCCCAGCATTTT

V gene: TRBV19
clone size: NA
CDR3 length: 15
J gene: TRBJ1-1
D gene: NA
CDR3 protein: CASSFNYRDGTEAFF
CDR3 DNA: TGTGCCAGTAGTTTCAATTACCGGGACGGCACTGAAGCTTTCTTT

V gene: TRBV5-1
clone size: NA
CDR3 length: 13
J gene: TRBJ1-6
D gene: NA
CDR3 protein: CASSLVGNSPLHF
CDR3 DNA: TGCGCCAGCAGCTTGGTTGGGAATTCACCCCTCCACTTT

V gene: TRBV29-1
clone size: few
CDR3 length: 13
J gene: TRBJ2-5
D gene: NA
CDR3 protein: CSVGRDTKETQYF
CDR3 DNA: TGCAGCGTGGGGCGGGATACTAAGGAGACCCAGTACTTC

V gene: TRBV6-1
clone size: NA
CDR3 length: 15
J gene: TRBJ1-5
D gene: NA
CDR3 protein: CASRGSGAGNQPQHF
CDR3 DNA: TGTGCCAGCAGAGGGTCAGGGGCCGGCAATCAGCCCCAGCATTTT

V gene: TRBV7-2
clone size: once
CDR3 length: 17
J gene: TRBJ2-7
D gene: TRBD2
CDR3 protein: CASSLAQTSGRRGEQYF
CDR3 DNA: TGTGCCAGCAGCTTAGCACAGACTAGCGGGAGGAGAGGCGAGCAGTACTTC

V gene: TRBV15
clone size: NA
CDR3 length: 13
J gene: TRBJ2-1
D gene: NA
CDR3 protein: CATSISRADEQFF
CDR3 DNA: TGTGCCACCAGCATATCTAGAGCTGATGAGCAGTTCTTC

V gene: TRBV7-3
clone size: once
CDR3 length: 13
J gene: TRBJ2-2
D gene: NA
CDR3 protein: CASSPQPSGELFF
CDR3 DNA: TGTGCCAGCAGCCCCCAACCATCCGGGGAGCTGTTTTTT

V gene: TRBV5-6
clone size: NA
CDR3 length: 15
J gene: TRBJ2-3
D gene: TRBD1
CDR3 protein: CASSLGDRDTDTQYF
CDR3 DNA: TGTGCCAGCAGCTTAGGGGACAGGGACACAGATACGCAGTATTTT

V gene: TRBV7-7
clone size: NA
CDR3 length: 13
J gene: TRBJ2-5
D gene: TRBD2
CDR3 protein: CASSSGGRETQYF
CDR3 DNA: TGTGCTAGCAGCTCGGGGGGGCGAGAGACCCAGTACTTC